The T cell receptor (beta chain) described here comes from a study of OX40 agonist ivuxolimab in advanced cancers. Method: immunoSEQ multiplex PCR; TCRdb's copy keeps in-frame clones and lacks some. The sample carries fewer than 90,000 clones, 89% recorded once. V was shortened by 0 bases and J by 5 bases, with 10 bases between the two germline ends. This CDR3 is built from 15 residues. This TCR was sampled from an adult with an advanced solid tumor such as melanoma, head and neck, liver or kidney cancer. The specimen was CD4+ or CD8+ T cells sorted from blood, collected in a trial of the OX40 agonist ivuxolimab. The J gene is TRBJ1-4, the V gene TRBV23-1, with D perhaps TRBD1 (6 bases). TRBV23-1 is sorted into the ORF group, with uncertain function. This CDR3 is CASSQSGGPNEKLFF. Written as DNA, the CDR3 is TGCGCCAGCAGTCAATCAGGGGGGCCCAATGAAAAACTGTTTTTT.